This T cell receptor (beta chain) stems from a study of CD8 T cells in ankylosing spondylitis. General study results and limits: Disease-associated clonotypes exhibited CD8+ identity and were relatively infrequent in peripheral blood. Fewer than 10 highly homologous variants made up a TCR beta motif that seemed to typify ankylosing spondylitis blood.

TCRdb recomputed calls from the 5' RACE reads with MiXCR, one row per CDR3 protein. Seen here are approximately 39,000 distinct CDR3 sequences, around 15% observed once, and the top ten hold about 30%. Germline assignment: CDR1 SQVTM and CDR2 ANQGSEA. The ends lost 3 bases at V and 3 bases at J; junction bases unmatched: 4. The CDR3 has 13 amino acids. This clonotype was counted many times. Its cognate antigen is unknown. The TCR sequence derives from a male donor with ankylosing spondylitis. Source material: synovial fluid, either unsorted or a sorted T cell fraction (not recorded which). The J gene is TRBJ1-1, the V gene TRBV29-1, with TRBD1 matching over 7 bases. CDR3 protein: CSVDRQGHTEAFF. Here the CDR3 DNA reads TGCAGCGTTGACCGACAGGGTCACACTGAAGCTTTCTTT.